Below are 17 T cell receptor beta chains sequenced from a single sample in a study of Ad26.COV2.S vaccination and SARS-CoV-2 variants. TCRdb's copy holds only in-frame clones and misses some; the assay was immunoSEQ multiplex PCR. The repertoire holds approximately 350,000 clones, approximately 83% seen once, with approximately 7.8% in the top ten. Treatment noted: 15 to 20 received Ad26.COV2.S at low or high dose, single or two shots; several received placebo; per-sample allocation not given. Collection of samples fell on day 63 after the first vaccine or placebo injection. The sequenced sample was peripheral blood, obtained in a trial of Ad26.COV2.S vaccine versus placebo. The receptors were gathered from a person aged 18 to 59 who received the Ad26.COV2.S COVID-19 vaccine or a placebo.

The rearrangement links TRBV14 to TRBJ1-6, with 8 bases identical to TRBD1. The CDR3 has 15 residues. Germline V gene sequence: CDR1 SGHDN, CDR2 FVKESK. The trim removed 5 bases at V and 10 bases at J, leaving 10 bases unmatched. This CDR3 reads CASSKSRDRRSPLHF. CDR3 nucleotides: TGTGCCAGCAGCAAGAGCCGGGACAGGCGATCACCCCTCCACTTT. Drawing the rest from reference TRBV14 and TRBJ1-6, the complete variable domain is EAGVTQFPSHSVIEKGQTVTLRCDPISGHDNLYWYRRVMGKEIKFLLHFVKESKQDESGMPNNRFLAERTGGTYSTLKVQPAELEDSGVYFCASSKSRDRRSPLHFGNGTRLTVT.

With respect to this clone: This sample also contains other DNA sequences that code for the same CDR3. The J gene is TRBJ2-2, the V gene TRBV5-1, with 7 bases matching TRBD1. The CDR3 sequence is 15 residues long. Trimming removed 1 base from V and 2 bases from J; junction bases left unmatched: 2. Germline assignment: CDR1 SGHRS and CDR2 YFSETQ. The CDR3 region is CASSLQGGNTGELFF. The DNA of the CDR3 is TGCGCCAGCAGCTTGCAAGGGGGCAACACCGGGGAGCTGTTTTTT.

The chain joins TRBV6-2 or TRBV6-3 to TRBJ2-5, with 9 bases that match TRBD2. CDR1 and CDR2 from the germline V gene are MNHEY and SVGEGT. V dropped 4 bases and J dropped 3; count of bases not matched to a gene: 12. The CDR3 loop spans 17 amino acids. The CDR3 reads CASSSAVFQRGEETQYF. CDR3 coding DNA: TGTGCCAGCAGTTCCGCTGTTTTTCAGCGGGGGGAAGAGACCCAGTACTTC.

The V call is TRBV3-1 (or the pseudogene TRBV3-2), the J call TRBJ2-3; tentatively, D is TRBD2 (5 bases). CDR3 size: 15 residues. The V gene lost 1 base and the J gene lost 0 bases, with 8 bases spanning the gap. The V gene's germline CDR1 is LGHDT and CDR2 YNNKEL (reference sequence). This CDR3 is CASSQGGGSTDTQYF. For the CDR3, the DNA is TGTGCCAGCAGCCAAGGAGGCGGGAGCACAGATACGCAGTATTTT.

The rearrangement links TRBV2 to TRBJ2-1; 12 nucleotides agree with TRBD2. Trimming took 3 bases from V and 4 from J; bases not matched to a gene: 1. CDR3 length equals 15 residues. The germline V gene has CDR1 SNHLY and CDR2 FYNNEI. CDR3 protein: CASSDLAGGYNEQFF. The CDR3 DNA is TGTGCCAGCAGTGATCTAGCGGGGGGGTACAATGAGCAGTTCTTC. Drawing the rest from reference TRBV2 and TRBJ2-1, the complete variable domain is EPEVTQTPSHQVTQMGQEVILRCVPISNHLYFYWYRQILGQKVEFLVSFYNNEISEKSEIFDDQFSVERPDGSNFTLKIRSTKLEDSAMYFCASSDLAGGYNEQFFGPGTRLTVL.

The CDR3 sequence: CASSLGGNTEAFF. CDR3 DNA: TGTGCCAGTAGTCTTGGGGGGAACACTGAAGCTTTCTTT. The chain couples TRBV19 to TRBJ1-1, with a tentative D call TRBD1 (5 bases). Looked up from germline, CDR1 is LNHDA and CDR2 is SQIVND (reference sequence). The CDR3 spans 13 residues. Deletions cut 5 bases from V and 1 base from J, with 8 bases between.

This chain links TRBV6-5 with TRBJ1-2, with 7 bases matching TRBD1. This CDR3 has 15 residues. Germline assignment: CDR1 MNHEY and CDR2 SVGAGI. V was clipped by 2 bases and J by 4 bases; unmatched bases: 7. The CDR3 coding sequence is TGTGCCAGCAGTTACGGGTTGGGGACAGCCTATGGCTACACCTTC. The encoded protein is CASSYGLGTAYGYTF.

The chain links TRBV6-1 to TRBJ1-3, with D unresolved. Germline loops: CDR1 MNHNS, CDR2 SASEGT. The CDR3 totals 15 residues. The V end lost 2 bases, the J end lost 3 bases, and 11 bases lay between the germline ends. The CDR3 here is CASSEFAGYGNTIYF. Here the CDR3 DNA reads TGTGCCAGCAGTGAATTTGCGGGGTATGGAAACACCATATATTTT.

The chain carries TRBV19 and TRBJ2-1, with 10 bases identical to TRBD2. Looked up from germline, CDR1 is LNHDA and CDR2 is SQIVND (reference sequence). The CDR3 totals 15 residues. The trim removed 4 bases at V and 6 bases at J, leaving 6 bases unmatched. The CDR3 DNA is TGTGCCAGTAGTAATAGCGGGGGGCGGGTCAATGAGCAGTTCTTC. It specifies CASSNSGGRVNEQFF.

This chain connects TRBV5-6 to TRBJ2-7, with a possible D match to TRBD2 (5 bases). The CDR3 consists of 15 residues. Germline loops: CDR1 SGHDT, CDR2 YYEEEE. The V end was cut by 3 bases, the J end by 3 bases, with 16 bases between. CDR3 in DNA: TGTGCCAGCAGCTCCCTGGGCGGGTTTAACTACGAGCAGTACTTC. Its translation: CASSSLGGFNYEQYF.

In this sample, this clone turned up a few times. V is TRBV5-4 and J is TRBJ2-7, with D perhaps being TRBD1 or TRBD2 (5 bases each). The CDR3 totals 14 residues. V gave up 4 bases and J gave up 0 bases, with 11 bases separating them. The germline V gene has CDR1 SGHNT and CDR2 YYREEE (reference sequence). The CDR3 is CASSPGRLSYEQYF. CDR3 nucleotide sequence: TGTGCCAGCAGCCCGGGACGTCTCTCCTACGAGCAGTACTTC.

With respect to this clone: Additional DNA sequences in this sample encode the identical CDR3. The chain combines TRBV29-1 with TRBJ1-1; no firm D call. CDR1 is SQVTM and CDR2 is ANQGSEA in the germline V gene. The V end lost 3 bases, the J end lost 0 bases, and 2 bases lay between the germline ends. The CDR3 sequence is 11 residues long. The CDR3: CSVELNTEAFF. In DNA, the CDR3 is TGCAGCGTTGAGTTGAACACTGAAGCTTTCTTT.

The chain uses TRBV6-5 and TRBJ1-2; TRBD1 matches at 7 bases. This CDR3 is 14 amino acids long. CDR1 is MNHEY, CDR2 SVGAGI, per germline. Trimming at V came to 6 bases and at J to 4 bases, leaving 8 bases not matched to a gene. CDR3 sequence reads: CASRAGTAIYGYTF. As DNA, the CDR3 is TGTGCCAGCAGAGCCGGGACAGCAATCTATGGCTACACCTTC.

This clone was seen many times. The gene calls are TRBV30 and TRBJ2-3, with 7 bases lining up with TRBD2. Germline CDR1 is GTSNPN and CDR2 is SVGIG (reference sequence). This CDR3 region has 16 residues. V trimming: 3 bases; J trimming: 4 bases; junction bases outside the gene matches: 13. CDR3: CAWRLAGAFYADTQYF. CDR3 nucleotide sequence: TGTGCCTGGAGACTCGCGGGAGCGTTCTACGCAGATACGCAGTATTTT.

J is TRBJ1-1 and V is TRBV6-5, with D perhaps TRBD1 (5 bases). CDR3 length: 13 amino acids. Germline V lookup: CDR1 MNHEY, CDR2 SVGAGI. Trimming shortened V by 4 bases and J by 4 bases, and 10 bases separated the two germline ends. CDR3 loop: CASSSRVGTEAFF. The CDR3 nucleotides read TGTGCCAGCAGTTCCAGGGTTGGCACTGAAGCTTTCTTT.

The rearrangement joins TRBV5-4 to TRBJ1-6; D gene unclear. This CDR3 comprises 14 residues. Germline V gene data show CDR1 as SGHNT and CDR2 as YYREEE (reference sequence). V lost 3 bases and J lost 10, with 14 bases in between. The CDR3 coding sequence is TGTGCCAGCAGCTCCCCCCGGGCGGGATCACCCCTCCACTTT. It yields the protein CASSSPRAGSPLHF.

The chain couples TRBV3-1 (or the pseudogene TRBV3-2) to TRBJ2-7; TRBD2 matches 7 bases. Germline CDR1 reads LGHDT; CDR2 reads YNNKEL (reference sequence). CDR3 length: 17 residues. Trimming at V came to 4 bases and at J to 6 bases, leaving 18 bases not matched to a gene. The CDR3 region has the DNA TGTGCCAGCAGCCTAGGGACTATTATCTACCCCTCATCCGAGCAGTACTTC. Translating gives CASSLGTIIYPSSEQYF.